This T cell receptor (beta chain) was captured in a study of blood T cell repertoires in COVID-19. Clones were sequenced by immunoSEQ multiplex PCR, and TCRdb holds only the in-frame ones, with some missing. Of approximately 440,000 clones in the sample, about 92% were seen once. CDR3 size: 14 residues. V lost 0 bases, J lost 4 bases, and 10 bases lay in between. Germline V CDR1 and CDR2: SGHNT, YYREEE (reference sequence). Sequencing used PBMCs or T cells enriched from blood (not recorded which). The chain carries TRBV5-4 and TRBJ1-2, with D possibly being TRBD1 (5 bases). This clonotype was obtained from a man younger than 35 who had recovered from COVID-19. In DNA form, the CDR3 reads TGTGCCAGCAGCTTGGTAGGGGCGGCCTATGGCTACACCTTC. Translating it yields CASSLVGAAYGYTF.